One and the same sample provided the 30 T cell receptor beta chains below, sequenced in a study of T-cell reconstitution after alpha-beta-depleted transplantation in children. Library preparation (for TCRbeta) was performed with unique molecular identifiers. MiXCR, run by TCRdb on the PCR reads, gives a single entry per CDR3 protein. The table lists 530,000 or so distinct CDR3 sequences, 25% to 30% of them singletons. The sequenced sample was PBMCs, obtained before TCRalphabeta/CD19-depleted stem cell transplant. The source is a boy in the first two years of life with Wiskott-Aldrich syndrome, due to receive a stem cell transplant.

This clonotype has only a few counts. CDR3 amino acids: CASSDTSPYEQYF. CDR3 sequence (DNA): TGCGCCAGCAGTGATACTAGCCCGTACGAGCAGTACTTC. The chain recombines TRBV10-2 with TRBJ2-7; maybe TRBD2 (6 bases). CDR3 size: 13 residues. The germline V and J ends were trimmed by 3 bases and 4 bases, with 10 bases remaining between them. Germline loops: CDR1 WSHSY, CDR2 SAAADI.

The chain uses TRBV5-1 and TRBJ1-4; D might be TRBD1 (6 bases). Trimming took off 0 bases at V and 2 bases at J, with 8 bases between the two ends. There are 15 residues in the CDR3. Germline-derived CDR1 and CDR2 are SGHRS and YFSETQ. Written as DNA, the CDR3 is TGCGCCAGCAGCTTGGAGGGGGGGACTAATGAAAAACTGTTTTTT. Translated, it gives CASSLEGGTNEKLFF. The variable domain in full, completed from reference TRBV5-1 and TRBJ1-4, reads KAGVTQTPRYLIKTRGQQVTLSCSPISGHRSVSWYQQTPGQGLQFLFEYFSETQRNKGNFPGRFSGRQFSNSRSEMNVSTLELGDSALYLCASSLEGGTNEKLFFGSGTQLSVL.

This chain links TRBV2 with TRBJ1-2; D gene uncertain. The CDR3 length is 14 residues. Germline V gene lookup returns CDR1 SNHLY and CDR2 FYNNEI. V lost 4 bases to trimming and J lost 0 bases, with 9 bases between them. The CDR3 DNA reads as TGTGCCAGCAGTGCGTACACCGCTAACTATGGCTACACCTTC. Translating gives CASSAYTANYGYTF.

This clonotype was observed a handful of times. The CDR3 nucleotides read TGCGCCAGCAGCTTGGCCGTCGGGATCAGCACAGATACGCAGTATTTT. As protein: CASSLAVGISTDTQYF. This chain connects TRBV5-1 to TRBJ2-3; the D gene is possibly TRBD2 (5 bases). The CDR3 runs to 16 residues. Trimming shortened V by 0 bases and J by 0 bases, and 11 bases separated the two germline ends. CDR1 and CDR2 from the germline V gene are SGHRS and YFSETQ.

The chain uses TRBV7-9 and TRBJ2-1; D possibly matches TRBD1 or TRBD2 (5 bases each). This CDR3 has 13 residues. V lost 3 bases and J lost 9, with 12 bases in between. Germline CDR1 reads SEHNR; CDR2 reads FQNEAQ (reference sequence). The CDR3 nucleotides read TGTGCCAGCAGCTTCTTCCGGGACCCTGAGCAGTTCTTC. Amino acids: CASSFFRDPEQFF.

The table lists this clonotype with a few counts. The chain is built from TRBV30 and TRBJ2-2; D remains unclear. Germline loops: CDR1 GTSNPN, CDR2 SVGIG (reference sequence). V gave up 4 bases and J gave up 8 bases, with 2 bases separating them. The CDR3 contains 9 residues. The CDR3 sequence: CAWTGELFF. The DNA of the CDR3 is TGTGCCTGGACGGGGGAGCTGTTTTTT. Complete variable domain (other parts from reference TRBV30 and TRBJ2-2): SQTIHQWPATLVQPVGSPLSLECTVEGTSNPNLYWYRQAAGRGLQLLFYSVGIGQISSEVPQNLSASRPQDRQFILSSKKLLLSDSGFYLCAWTGELFFGEGSRLTVL.

The chain links TRBV5-1 to TRBJ2-7, with 9 positions matching TRBD1. CDR1 and CDR2 (germline): SGHRS, YFSETQ. Unmatched junction bases numbered 20, after V lost 2 bases and J lost 5 bases. The CDR3 extends over 19 amino acids. The CDR3 reads CASSLKPGQGLVRKNEQYF. For the CDR3, the DNA is TGCGCCAGCAGCTTAAAACCGGGACAGGGTTTGGTAAGGAAGAACGAGCAGTACTTC.

The V call is TRBV6-1, the J call TRBJ1-4; possibly TRBD1 for D (6 bases). The CDR3 runs 16 residues. V was pared by 6 bases and J by 0 bases, with 14 bases between. Germline CDR1 MNHNS, CDR2 SASEGT. The CDR3 is CASSRDTIATNEKLFF. The CDR3 bases are TGTGCCAGCAGCCGGGACACGATCGCAACTAATGAAAAACTGTTTTTT.

There are a few counts of this clonotype. The J gene is TRBJ2-3, the V gene TRBV28; 10 positions agree with TRBD1. Trimming cost V 1 base and J 13 bases; bases outside gene matches: 8. Germline CDR1 reads MDHEN; CDR2 reads SYDVKM. The CDR3 spans 14 residues. This CDR3 is CASSLSAQTGGEYF. In DNA, the CDR3 is TGTGCCAGCAGTTTATCAGCCCAGACAGGGGGCGAGTATTTT.

This clonotype was detected a few times. The CDR3 sequence: CAISVGTSGALGDTQYF. The CDR3 nucleotides read TGTGCCATCAGTGTTGGGACTAGCGGGGCCTTGGGAGATACGCAGTATTTT. V is TRBV10-3 and J is TRBJ2-3, with 13 bases fitting TRBD2. Germline assignment: CDR1 ENHRY and CDR2 SYGVKD. This CDR3 contains 17 residues. After removal of 4 bases from V and 5 bases from J, the junction contained 9 bases not matched to a gene.

The rearrangement joins TRBV30 to TRBJ2-3, with a possible D match to TRBD2 (6 bases). The V gene lost 3 bases and the J gene lost 4 bases, with 14 bases spanning the gap. There are 14 residues in the CDR3. Germline V CDR1 and CDR2: GTSNPN, SVGIG (reference sequence). The CDR3 region has the DNA TGTGCCTGGAGCCTAGCGTTAGGGGCAGATACGCAGTATTTT. As protein: CAWSLALGADTQYF.

This chain uses TRBV4-2 with TRBJ1-5; a possible D gene is TRBD1 (5 bases). Germline values: CDR1 LGHNA, CDR2 YNFKEQ. Trimming left V 0 bases short and J 5 bases short, with 14 bases between. The CDR3 covers 16 residues. The CDR3 coding sequence is TGTGCCAGCAGCCAAGATACCCAGGGACCCGATCAGCCCCAGCATTTT. As protein: CASSQDTQGPDQPQHF.

There are a few counts of this clonotype. V and J are TRBV5-1 and TRBJ2-7; 7 bases match TRBD2. The trim removed 4 bases at V and 0 bases at J, leaving 7 bases unmatched. This CDR3 contains 15 residues. Germline V CDR1 and CDR2: SGHRS, YFSETQ. CDR3 nucleotide sequence: TGCGCCAGCAGCCTGGCGGGAGTGAGCTCCTACGAGCAGTACTTC. This codes for CASSLAGVSSYEQYF.

This clonotype was seen only a few times. The rearrangement links TRBV5-1 to TRBJ2-1, with D hard to call. CDR3 length: 14 residues. V lost 7 bases and J 6 bases, leaving 17 bases between the germline ends. Germline V gene sequence: CDR1 SGHRS, CDR2 YFSETQ. The CDR3 DNA reads as TGCGCCAGCCGCCATCGCCCCTCGGGCAATGAGCAGTTCTTC. It is translated as CASRHRPSGNEQFF. The whole variable domain, remainder taken from reference TRBV5-1 and TRBJ2-1, is KAGVTQTPRYLIKTRGQQVTLSCSPISGHRSVSWYQQTPGQGLQFLFEYFSETQRNKGNFPGRFSGRQFSNSRSEMNVSTLELGDSALYLCASRHRPSGNEQFFGPGTRLTVL.

This clonotype showed up just a few times. CDR3 in DNA: TGTGCCAGCAGTTTAGGCCCTTTAGCGGGAGCGGAGCAGTTCTTC. Translated: CASSLGPLAGAEQFF. The chain employs TRBV12-3 or TRBV12-4 and TRBJ2-1; 9 bases align to TRBD2. V lost 1 base to trimming and J lost 10 bases; unmatched junction nucleotides: 8. There are 15 residues in the CDR3.

This clonotype appeared once. The CDR3 nucleotides are TGTGCCACCAGCAGAGGGACAGGATTATTGCGGACCCTCACCTACAATGAGCAGTTCTTC. It translates to CATSRGTGLLRTLTYNEQFF. The rearrangement joins TRBV15 to TRBJ2-1, with 7 bases aligning to TRBD1. CDR3 length equals 20 residues. Losses at the gene ends were 1 base for V and 2 bases for J; bases not matched to a gene: 17. Germline V gene sequence: CDR1 LNHNV, CDR2 YYDKDF (reference sequence).

CDR3 amino acids: CSVVRQQNTEAFF. The CDR3 DNA sequence: TGCAGCGTTGTGAGGCAACAGAACACTGAAGCTTTCTTT. This chain uses TRBV29-1 with TRBJ1-1; D not resolved. CDR3 length equals 13 residues. Trimming pared 4 bases from V and 1 base from J, leaving 10 bases between. Looked up from germline, CDR1 is SQVTM and CDR2 is ANQGSEA.

This clonotype occurred a few times. V is TRBV10-3 and J is TRBJ2-7, with 8 bases aligning to TRBD2. With 6 bases clipped from V and 0 bases from J, the junction kept 10 bases outside the gene matches. CDR3 size: 16 residues. Germline assignment: CDR1 ENHRY and CDR2 SYGVKD. As DNA, the CDR3 is TGTGCCATCAGCCTAGGTTTCGGGAGGGCCTCCTACGAGCAGTACTTC. Translation gives CAISLGFGRASYEQYF.

This chain connects TRBV4-2 to TRBJ1-5; D perhaps matches TRBD1 (5 bases). The CDR3 runs 16 residues. Per germline, CDR1 LGHNA and CDR2 YNFKEQ. V was cut by 2 bases and J by 6 bases, with 17 bases left in between. CDR3 bases: TGTGCCAGCAGCCAAACTTCAGGGCGCACCCCTCAGCCCCAGCATTTT. This translates into CASSQTSGRTPQPQHF.

This clonotype has only a few counts. The chain uses TRBV6-5 and TRBJ1-1, with D perhaps TRBD1 (5 bases). Trimming pared 6 bases from V and 1 base from J, leaving 12 bases between. The CDR3 contains 14 residues. Germline CDR1 and CDR2: MNHEY and SVGAGI. CDR3 sequence: CASRYQGGNTEAFF. DNA of the CDR3: TGTGCCAGCAGGTACCAGGGAGGGAACACTGAAGCTTTCTTT.

The chain recombines TRBV5-1 with TRBJ2-5; D not certain. The CDR3 covers 13 residues. V lost 4 bases, J lost 3 bases, and 10 bases lay in between. The germline V gene encodes CDR1 SGHRS and CDR2 YFSETQ. The CDR3 sequence is CASSPTPEETQYF. The CDR3 bases are TGCGCCAGCAGCCCCACGCCCGAAGAGACCCAGTACTTC.

This clonotype was counted at least ten times. The genes are TRBV5-4 and TRBJ2-1; D is undetermined. The germline V gene has CDR1 SGHNT and CDR2 YYREEE (reference sequence). The CDR3 runs to 15 residues. V was shortened by 0 bases and J by 3 bases, with 10 bases between the two germline ends. In nucleotides, the CDR3 is TGTGCCAGCAGCTTGGCCTTTGAGGACTACAATGAGCAGTTCTTC. This codes for CASSLAFEDYNEQFF.

The chain recombines TRBV5-4 with TRBJ2-2, with no clear D. Germline values: CDR1 SGHNT, CDR2 YYREEE (reference sequence). V lost 2 bases and J lost 4, with 12 bases in between. The CDR3 contains 15 residues. CDR3: CASSFRMGSTGELFF. In DNA, the CDR3 is TGTGCCAGCAGCTTTCGCATGGGAAGCACCGGGGAGCTGTTTTTT. Drawing the rest from reference TRBV5-4 and TRBJ2-2, the complete variable domain is ETGVTQSPTHLIKTRGQQVTLRCSSQSGHNTVSWYQQALGQGPQFIFQYYREEENGRGNFPPRFSGLQFPNYSSELNVNALELDDSALYLCASSFRMGSTGELFFGEGSRLTVL.

This clonotype was observed a few times. One end of the junction fails to match germline, which may point to a read error. The rearrangement links TRBV20-1 to TRBJ2-5, with no clear D. This CDR3 is 13 amino acids long. CDR1 is DFQATT, CDR2 SNEGSKA, per germline (reference sequence). CDR3 DNA: TGCAGTGCTAGAGATCTACACCAGGAGACCCAGTACTTC. It codes for CSARDLHQETQYF.

This chain connects TRBV20-1 to TRBJ2-1; 11 bases are a match to TRBD2. The CDR3 is made up of 14 amino acids. Germline assignment: CDR1 DFQATT and CDR2 SNEGSKA (reference sequence). V dropped 6 bases and J dropped 7; count of bases not matched to a gene: 8. CDR3 residues: CSAQRLAGPNEQFF. CDR3 bases: TGCAGTGCCCAGCGACTAGCGGGACCTAATGAGCAGTTCTTC.

V gene TRBV5-1 combines with J gene TRBJ2-3; D possibly uses TRBD1 or TRBD2 (5 bases each). The ends were cut back, 4 bases at V and 5 bases at J, with 26 bases in the middle. The length of the CDR3 is 18 residues. Looked up from germline, CDR1 is SGHRS and CDR2 is YFSETQ. The CDR3 region is CASSETSGTQVLGDTQYF. The CDR3 DNA follows: TGCGCCAGCAGCGAGACCTCCGGGACCCAAGTCTTGGGAGATACGCAGTATTTT.

The rearrangement uses TRBV5-1 and TRBJ2-3; D remains unclear. The CDR3 runs 14 residues. Germline CDR1 SGHRS, CDR2 YFSETQ. V was shortened by 2 bases and J by 1 base, with 8 bases between the two germline ends. The CDR3 DNA is TGCGCCAGCAGCTTCGTCGCCCGCACAGATACGCAGTATTTT. This codes for CASSFVARTDTQYF.

The chain recombines TRBV5-8 with TRBJ2-3; D may be TRBD1 or TRBD2 (5 bases each). This CDR3 has 17 residues. Germline CDR1 reads SGHTS; CDR2 reads YDEGEE. V gave up 0 bases and J gave up 0 bases, with 14 bases separating them. In nucleotides, the CDR3 is TGTGCCAGCAGCTTGGAGAGGGCAGGGTCTAGCACAGATACGCAGTATTTT. It codes for CASSLERAGSSTDTQYF.

The rearrangement joins TRBV12-3 or TRBV12-4 to TRBJ1-3; D call uncertain. V lost 3 bases and J 0 bases, leaving 12 bases between the germline ends. This CDR3 region has 16 residues. The DNA for the CDR3 is TGTGCCAGCAGTTTCTACGCGGCTCTCTCTGGAAACACCATATATTTT. Translated, it gives CASSFYAALSGNTIYF.

This clonotype turned up a few times. This sequence joins TRBV20-1 and TRBJ2-7; 8 bases agree with TRBD2. After removal of 0 bases from V and 0 bases from J, the junction contained 7 bases not matched to a gene. Germline CDR1 reads DFQATT; CDR2 reads SNEGSKA (reference sequence). This CDR3 is 16 amino acids long. CDR3 protein: CSARDTRSGSSYEQYF. The CDR3 nucleotides read TGCAGTGCTAGAGATACTAGGAGCGGGAGCTCCTACGAGCAGTACTTC.